These 2 T cell receptor beta chains came from one sample sequenced in a study of cytomegalovirus exposure and HLA in healthy donors. Use of 60 Vbeta and 13 Jbeta primers characterized the PCR. Assay: immunoSEQ multiplex PCR; the TCRdb copy retains only in-frame clones and omits some. The table has around 160,000 clones, around three quarters seen once; the top ten hold 0.9% to 1.1%. The specimen was PBMCs. All receptors derive from a woman aged 35 to 49 in good health and CMV-seronegative.

The CDR3 DNA follows: TGTGCCAGCAGTTATGAGGAAAGTCATTGCGAGCAGTACTTC. Its translation: CASSYEESHCEQYF. The V call is TRBV6-5, the J call TRBJ2-7; D is unresolved. Trimming shortened V by 3 bases and J by 6 bases, and 15 bases separated the two germline ends. Germline V lookup: CDR1 MNHEY, CDR2 SVGAGI. This CDR3 contains 14 residues.

This clone is a singleton in its sample. The chain joins TRBV19 to TRBJ2-1; TRBD2 matches at 14 bases. CDR3 length: 17 residues. From germline, CDR1 is LNHDA and CDR2 SQIVND (reference sequence). Trimming removed 6 bases from V and 4 bases from J; junction bases left unmatched: 8. The CDR3 protein is CASSSGTSGRGYNEQFF. In nucleotides, the CDR3 is TGTGCCAGTAGCTCCGGGACTAGCGGGAGAGGTTACAATGAGCAGTTCTTC.